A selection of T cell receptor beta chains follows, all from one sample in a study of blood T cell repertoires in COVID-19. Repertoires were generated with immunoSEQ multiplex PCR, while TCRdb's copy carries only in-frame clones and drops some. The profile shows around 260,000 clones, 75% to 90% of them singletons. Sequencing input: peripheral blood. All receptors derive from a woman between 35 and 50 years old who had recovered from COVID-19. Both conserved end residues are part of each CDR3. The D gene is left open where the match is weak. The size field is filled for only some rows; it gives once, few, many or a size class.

CASSKGQCYSFVQKQPQYF	TGTGCCAGCAGCAAAGGGCAATGTTACAGCTTTGTACAAAAACAGCCCCAGTACTTC	NA	NA	TRBJ2-5	TRBV21-1
CASSEELAVYEQYF	TGTGCCAGCAGTGAAGAACTAGCGGTCTACGAGCAGTACTTC	NA	TRBD2	TRBJ2-7	TRBV6-1
CASSYLGVQGGLHGYTF	TGTGCCAGCAGTTACCTCGGCGTACAGGGGGGGCTTCATGGCTACACCTTC	NA	TRBD1	TRBJ1-2	TRBV6-2/TRBV6-3
CASRAGTGLASQETQYF	TGTGCCAGCAGAGCGGGAACGGGACTAGCGTCCCAAGAGACCCAGTACTTC	NA	TRBD2	TRBJ2-5	TRBV7-2
CASSFRTGAEAFF	TGTGCCAGTAGTTTCCGGACAGGGGCTGAAGCTTTCTTT	NA	TRBD1	TRBJ1-1	TRBV19
CASSKPTGGRETQYF	TGTGCCAGTAGTAAACCGACAGGGGGCCGGGAGACCCAGTACTTC	NA	TRBD1	TRBJ2-5	TRBV19
CASGLVRGSTDTQYF	TGTGCTAGTGGTTTGGTAAGGGGCAGCACAGATACGCAGTATTTT	NA	NA	TRBJ2-3	TRBV12-5
CASSLRVLAGGWQETQYF	TGTGCCAGCAGCCTTAGGGTTCTAGCGGGGGGGTGGCAAGAGACCCAGTACTTC	NA	TRBD2	TRBJ2-5	TRBV13
CASSQGTGGTDTQYF	TGTGCCAGCTCTCAGGGGACAGGAGGCACAGATACGCAGTATTTT	once	TRBD1	TRBJ2-3	TRBV18
CATAIGQGNGYTF	TGTGCCACCGCTATTGGACAGGGTAATGGCTACACCTTC	NA	TRBD1	TRBJ1-2	TRBV6-5
CASSGSGTNNEQFF	TGTGCCAGCAGTGGTTCAGGGACAAACAATGAGCAGTTCTTC	NA	NA	TRBJ2-1	TRBV2
CASSKGHHNEQFF	TGCGCCAGCAGTAAGGGACACCACAATGAGCAGTTCTTC	NA	NA	TRBJ2-1	TRBV4-1
CASSFNGRNSPLHF	TGTGCCAGCAGCTTTAATGGGCGAAATTCACCCCTCCACTTT	NA	NA	TRBJ1-6	TRBV7-9
CASRPGTSYYEQYF	TGTGCCAGCAGGCCCGGGACATCCTATTACGAGCAGTACTTC	NA	NA	TRBJ2-7	TRBV2
CASSLSGAREQYF	TGTGCCAGCAGCTTATCAGGGGCACGAGAGCAGTACTTC	few	NA	TRBJ2-7	TRBV7-2
CASSPGLAGGREQFF	TGTGCCAGCAGTCCCGGACTAGCGGGGGGGAGGGAGCAGTTCTTC	NA	TRBD2	TRBJ2-1	TRBV6-5
CASSRQGSPRSSYEQYF	TGTGCCAGCAGCCGACAGGGATCTCCCCGCAGCTCCTACGAGCAGTACTTC	NA	TRBD1	TRBJ2-7	TRBV14
CASRIGVEAFF	TGTGCCAGCAGAATAGGGGTTGAAGCTTTCTTT	NA	NA	TRBJ1-1	TRBV12-3/TRBV12-4
CASRQDTGFGELFF	TGTGCCAGCAGACAGGACACAGGGTTCGGGGAGCTGTTTTTT	NA	NA	TRBJ2-2	TRBV7-9
CASSPLTGGYNEQFF	TGTGCCAGCTCACCTCTGACAGGAGGCTACAATGAGCAGTTCTTC	NA	NA	TRBJ2-1	TRBV18
CASSLGDRVNYEQYF	TGTGCCAGCAGCTTGGGGGACAGGGTTAATTACGAGCAGTACTTC	NA	TRBD1	TRBJ2-7	TRBV5-4
CASSQDVRGAYEKLFF	TGCGCCAGCAGCCAAGATGTAAGAGGCGCCTACGAAAAACTGTTTTTT	NA	NA	TRBJ1-4	TRBV4-3
CASSHYDRGTEAFF	TGCGCCAGCAGCCACTATGACAGGGGAACTGAAGCTTTCTTT	NA	TRBD1	TRBJ1-1	TRBV5-1
CASSRPGTGVDTQYF	TGTGCCAGCAGTCGTCCCGGGACAGGGGTGGATACGCAGTATTTT	NA	TRBD1	TRBJ2-3	TRBV27
CASSYPWTGRGQRTEAFF	TGTGCCAGCAGTTACCCTTGGACAGGGAGGGGTCAGCGCACTGAAGCTTTCTTT	NA	TRBD1	TRBJ1-1	TRBV6-2/TRBV6-3
CASLGLAADEQFF	TGTGCCAGCCTGGGACTAGCGGCGGATGAGCAGTTCTTC	NA	TRBD2	TRBJ2-1	TRBV27
CASTLTGTPKETQYF	TGTGCCAGCACCTTAACGGGGACACCGAAAGAGACCCAGTACTTC	NA	NA	TRBJ2-5	TRBV9
CASSSQGAGTEAFF	TGTGCCAGCAGCTCGCAGGGGGCTGGCACTGAAGCTTTCTTT	NA	TRBD1	TRBJ1-1	TRBV7-2
CATSRATRGSGYTF	TGTGCCACCAGCAGGGCTACGAGGGGGAGCGGCTACACCTTC	NA	NA	TRBJ1-2	TRBV15
CASSHFRDRGKLRAEAFF	TGTGCCAGCAGCCATTTCCGGGACAGGGGGAAGTTGAGGGCTGAAGCTTTCTTT	NA	TRBD1	TRBJ1-1	TRBV3-1/TRBV3-2
CAWSRTVGNTIYF	TGTGCCTGGAGTAGGACAGTGGGAAACACCATATATTTT	NA	NA	TRBJ1-3	TRBV30
CASSQGSGLGYNEQFF	TGTGCCAGCAGCCAAGGTTCTGGACTAGGGTACAATGAGCAGTTCTTC	NA	TRBD2	TRBJ2-1	TRBV4-2
CASSLAGGPGDEQYF	TGTGCCAGCAGCTTAGCGGGGGGGCCAGGGGACGAGCAGTACTTC	once	TRBD2	TRBJ2-7	TRBV5-4
CASRWESNTEAFF	TGTGCCAGCCGGTGGGAGTCGAACACTGAAGCTTTCTTT	NA	NA	TRBJ1-1	TRBV6-5
CASSFIGTGERETQYF	TGTGCCAGCAGTTTCATAGGGACAGGGGAACGAGAGACCCAGTACTTC	NA	TRBD1	TRBJ2-5	TRBV27
CASRLAGTDDEKLFF	TGTGCCAGCAGGCTTGCCGGGACAGACGATGAAAAACTGTTTTTT	NA	TRBD1	TRBJ1-4	TRBV7-9
CASSDPGGGGYTF	TGTGCCAGCAGTGATCCAGGGGGCGGAGGCTACACCTTC	once	TRBD1	TRBJ1-2	TRBV6-1
CASSQDRYNQPQHF	TGTGCCAGCAGTCAGGACAGGTACAATCAGCCCCAGCATTTT	NA	TRBD1	TRBJ1-5	TRBV27
CASSQGGRHYNEQFF	TGTGCCAGCAGCCAGGGGGGTAGACACTACAATGAGCAGTTCTTC	NA	NA	TRBJ2-1	TRBV14
CASRVTSSSYNSPLHF	TGTGCCAGCCGGGTAACCTCTAGCTCCTATAATTCACCCCTCCACTTT	NA	NA	TRBJ1-6	TRBV6-6
CASSHRGIDNEQFF	TGTGCCAGCTCCCACAGGGGTATCGACAATGAGCAGTTCTTC	NA	TRBD1	TRBJ2-1	TRBV11-2
CASMTSGGPVAETQYF	TGTGCCAGCATGACTAGCGGGGGGCCTGTAGCAGAGACCCAGTACTTC	NA	TRBD2	TRBJ2-5	TRBV5-6
CASSPLPTGRRTEAFF	TGTGCCAGCTCACCGTTGCCGACAGGGAGAAGAACTGAAGCTTTCTTT	few	TRBD1	TRBJ1-1	TRBV18
CASSRQGRYGYTF	TGTGCCAGCAGCCGACAGGGGCGCTATGGCTACACCTTC	NA	TRBD1	TRBJ1-2	TRBV14
CASSYGRENYGYTF	TGTGCCAGCAGTTACGGGAGGGAAAACTATGGCTACACCTTC	NA	NA	TRBJ1-2	TRBV6-5
CASSSTPGQPQHF	TGTGCCAGCAGCTCGACTCCGGGACAGCCCCAGCATTTT	NA	NA	TRBJ1-5	TRBV7-2
CASSQVDSGVRFQETQYF	TGTGCCAGCAGCCAAGTTGATAGCGGGGTCAGGTTTCAAGAGACCCAGTACTTC	NA	TRBD2	TRBJ2-5	TRBV3-1/TRBV3-2
CASSLTATDRGQETQYF	TGTGCCAGCAGCTTAACCGCAACCGACAGGGGGCAAGAGACCCAGTACTTC	few	TRBD1	TRBJ2-5	TRBV13